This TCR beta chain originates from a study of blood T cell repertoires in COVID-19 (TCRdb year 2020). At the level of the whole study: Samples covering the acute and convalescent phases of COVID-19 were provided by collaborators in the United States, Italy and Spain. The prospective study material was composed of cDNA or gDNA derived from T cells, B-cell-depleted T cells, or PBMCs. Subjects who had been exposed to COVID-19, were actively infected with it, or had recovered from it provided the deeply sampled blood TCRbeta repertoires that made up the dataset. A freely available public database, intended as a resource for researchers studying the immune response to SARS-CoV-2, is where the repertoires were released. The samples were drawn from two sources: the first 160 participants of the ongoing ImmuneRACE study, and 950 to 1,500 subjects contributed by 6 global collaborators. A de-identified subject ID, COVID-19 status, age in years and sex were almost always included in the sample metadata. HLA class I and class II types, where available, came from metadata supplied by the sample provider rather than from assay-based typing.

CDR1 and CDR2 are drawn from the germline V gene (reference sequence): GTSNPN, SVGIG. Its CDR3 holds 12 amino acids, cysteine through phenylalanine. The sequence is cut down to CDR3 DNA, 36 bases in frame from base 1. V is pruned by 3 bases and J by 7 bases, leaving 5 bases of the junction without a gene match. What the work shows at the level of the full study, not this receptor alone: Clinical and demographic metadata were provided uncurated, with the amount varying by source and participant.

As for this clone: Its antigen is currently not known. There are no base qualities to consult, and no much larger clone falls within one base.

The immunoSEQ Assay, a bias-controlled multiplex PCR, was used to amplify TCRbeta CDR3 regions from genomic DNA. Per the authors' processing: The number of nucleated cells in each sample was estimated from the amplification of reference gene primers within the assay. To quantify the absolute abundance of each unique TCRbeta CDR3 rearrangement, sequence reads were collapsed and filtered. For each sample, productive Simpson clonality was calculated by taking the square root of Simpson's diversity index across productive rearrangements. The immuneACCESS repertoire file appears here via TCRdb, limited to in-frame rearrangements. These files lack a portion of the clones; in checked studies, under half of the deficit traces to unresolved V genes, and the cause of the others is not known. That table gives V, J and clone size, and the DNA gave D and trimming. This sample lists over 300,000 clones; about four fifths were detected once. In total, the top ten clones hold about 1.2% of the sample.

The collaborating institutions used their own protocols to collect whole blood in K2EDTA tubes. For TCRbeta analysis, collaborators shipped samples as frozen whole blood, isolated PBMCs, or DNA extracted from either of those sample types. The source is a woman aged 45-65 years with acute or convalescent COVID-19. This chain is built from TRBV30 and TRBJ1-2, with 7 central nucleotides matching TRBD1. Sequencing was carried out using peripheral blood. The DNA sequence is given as TGTGCCTGGAGGACAGGGAATTTTGGCTACACCTTC. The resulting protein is CAWRTGNFGYTF.